The clone carrying this T cell receptor beta chain was detected ten times or more. Its matching antigen is unknown. This sample was included in a study of identical twins. Whole-study results and caveats: An excess of low generation probability was shown by twin-shared out-of-frame alpha sequences.

Unique molecular identifiers were present on cDNA, and template switching added a universal primer site. TCRdb re-analysed the 5' RACE reads in MiXCR, keeping a single row per CDR3 protein. The sample yields roughly 230,000 distinct CDR3 sequences, around 8% seen once. CDR1 and CDR2 (germline): SQVTM, ANQGSEA. The length of the CDR3 is 14 residues. Deletions cut 2 bases from V and 1 base from J, with 10 bases between. This same sample was also part of a study on yellow fever vaccine responses in identical twins.

The receptor comes from a woman aged 18-29 years in good health. The chain uses TRBV29-1 and TRBJ2-3; D assignment may be TRBD1 or TRBD2 (5 bases each). Sequenced: CD8+ T cells sorted from blood. CDR3 protein: CSVEWGIGTDTQYF. The DNA for the CDR3 is TGCAGCGTTGAATGGGGGATTGGCACAGATACGCAGTATTTT.